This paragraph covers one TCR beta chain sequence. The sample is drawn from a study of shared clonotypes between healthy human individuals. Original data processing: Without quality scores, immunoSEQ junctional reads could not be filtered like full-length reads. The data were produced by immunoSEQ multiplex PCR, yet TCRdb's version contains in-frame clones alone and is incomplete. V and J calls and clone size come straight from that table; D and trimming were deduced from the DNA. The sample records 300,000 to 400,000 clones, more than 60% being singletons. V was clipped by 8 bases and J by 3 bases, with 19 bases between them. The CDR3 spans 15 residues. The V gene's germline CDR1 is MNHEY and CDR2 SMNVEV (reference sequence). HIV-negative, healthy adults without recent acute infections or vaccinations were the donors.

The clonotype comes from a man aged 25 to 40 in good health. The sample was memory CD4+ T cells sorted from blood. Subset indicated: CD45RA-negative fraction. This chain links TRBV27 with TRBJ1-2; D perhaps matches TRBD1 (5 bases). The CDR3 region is CASRPRGGRDYGYTF. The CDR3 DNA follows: TGTGCCAGCCGCCCCCGCGGGGGTCGAGACTATGGCTACACCTTC.